This T cell receptor beta chain was identified in a study of human T cells and chemical hapten exposure. General study findings and limits: Once DPC sensitization occurred, TCRs above 1 in 1000 frequency showed no change. Against controls, expanded TCRs gave rise to significantly more large CDR3 similarity clusters.

TCRdb reanalysed the RACE reads using MiXCR and keeps one entry per CDR3 protein. Of some 89,000 distinct CDR3 sequences in the sample, 27% are singletons; the top ten hold approximately 10%. This clonotype has a handful of counts. The antigen is unknown. The time point was: patch test 3, about 24 weeks after DPC sensitization. The treatment: therapeutic diphenylcyclopropenone sensitization with weekly scalp DPC. Blood draws came first, before each patch test. The TCR sequence derives from a man aged 35-49 years with alopecia areata. Some clones in this sample may be carry-over from other donors' samples. The source material was whole blood, sampled in connection with sensitization to the hapten diphenylcyclopropenone (DPC).

Here the CDR3 DNA reads TGTGCCAGCAGTCTTCGGACCAGGGCCTACGAGCAGTACTTC. Its protein product is CASSLRTRAYEQYF. The chain joins TRBV27 to TRBJ2-7, with a tentative D call TRBD1 (5 bases). The CDR3 is 14 amino acids. V lost 5 bases and J 2 bases, leaving 13 bases between the germline ends. Per the germline V gene, CDR1 is MNHEY and CDR2 is SMNVEV (reference sequence).